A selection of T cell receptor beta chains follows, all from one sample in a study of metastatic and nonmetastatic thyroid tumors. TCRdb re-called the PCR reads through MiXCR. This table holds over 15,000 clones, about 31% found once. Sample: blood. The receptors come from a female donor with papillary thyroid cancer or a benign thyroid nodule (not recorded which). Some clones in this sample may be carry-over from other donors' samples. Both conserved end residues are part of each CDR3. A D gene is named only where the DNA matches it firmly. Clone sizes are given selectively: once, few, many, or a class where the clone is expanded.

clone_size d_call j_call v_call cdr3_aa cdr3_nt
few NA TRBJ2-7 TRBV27 CASSPLGSSLYYEQYF TGTGCCAGCAGTCCCTTGGGATCGAGCCTCTATTACGAGCAGTACTTC
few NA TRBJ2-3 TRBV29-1 CSVEEVGLRWGDTQYF TGCAGCGTTGAAGAAGTAGGTTTGCGTTGGGGGGATACGCAGTATTTT
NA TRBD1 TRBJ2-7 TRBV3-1 CASSHRDRVWEQYF TGTGCCAGCAGCCACCGGGACAGGGTGTGGGAGCAGTACTTC
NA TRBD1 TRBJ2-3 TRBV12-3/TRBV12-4 CASSYRGVRDTQYF TGTGCCAGCAGTTACAGGGGGGTTAGAGATACGCAGTATTTT
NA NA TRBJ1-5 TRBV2 CASSPGTSSQPQHF TGTGCCAGCAGCCCCGGGACATCAAGCCAGCCCCAGCATTTT
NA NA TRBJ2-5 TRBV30 CAWSVRWVGETQYF TGTGCCTGGAGTGTACGGTGGGTGGGGGAGACCCAGTACTTC
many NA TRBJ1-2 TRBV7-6 CASSQEETRGTGYTF TGTGCCAGCAGTCAAGAGGAGACAAGGGGCACGGGCTACACCTTC
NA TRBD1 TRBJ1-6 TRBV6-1 CAGTGHNSPLHF TGTGCCGGGACAGGCCATAATTCACCCCTCCACTTT
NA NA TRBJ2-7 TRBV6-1 CASSTPRSGATYEQYF TGTGCCAGCAGTACGCCCCGGAGCGGAGCTACCTACGAGCAGTACTTC
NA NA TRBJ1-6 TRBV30 CAWSRVKDSPLHF TGTGCCTGGAGCAGGGTTAAGGATTCACCCCTCCACTTT
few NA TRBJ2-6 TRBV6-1 CASSEGVGSYSGANVLTF TGTGCCAGCAGTGAAGGGGTGGGTTCCTACTCTGGGGCCAACGTCCTGACTTTC
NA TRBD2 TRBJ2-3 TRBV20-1 CSARCPTSGGRWDTQYF TGCAGTGCTAGATGCCCGACTAGCGGGGGCCGTTGGGATACGCAGTATTTT
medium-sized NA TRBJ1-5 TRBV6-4 CASSEVEDHSNQPQHF TGTGCCAGCAGTGAGGTGGAGGACCATAGCAATCAGCCCCAGCATTTT
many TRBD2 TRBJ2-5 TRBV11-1 CASSLVLAAQETQYF TGTGCCAGCAGCTTAGTACTAGCGGCCCAAGAGACCCAGTACTTC
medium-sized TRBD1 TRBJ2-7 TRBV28 CASSSPGQPIGEQYF TGTGCCAGCAGTTCCCCGGGACAGCCTATTGGCGAGCAGTACTTC
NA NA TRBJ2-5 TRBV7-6 CASRAAVQETQYF TGTGCCAGCAGGGCGGCGGTTCAAGAGACCCAGTACTTC
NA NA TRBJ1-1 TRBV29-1 CSALNGGRVNTEAFF TGCAGCGCTTTAAATGGGGGCAGGGTGAACACTGAAGCTTTCTTT
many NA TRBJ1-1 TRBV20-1 CSALPSGGWYTEAFF TGCAGTGCCCTCCCTAGTGGAGGGTGGTACACTGAAGCTTTCTTT
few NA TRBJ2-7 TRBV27 CASSLYLTGGEQYF TGTGCCAGCAGTTTATATCTGACAGGAGGCGAGCAGTACTTC
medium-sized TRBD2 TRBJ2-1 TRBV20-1 CRVRGTSGGNEQFF TGCAGAGTCAGGGGGACTAGCGGGGGAAATGAGCAGTTCTTC
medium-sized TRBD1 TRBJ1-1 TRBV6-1 CASRGDRLNTEAFF TGTGCCAGCAGGGGGGACAGGTTGAACACTGAAGCTTTCTTT
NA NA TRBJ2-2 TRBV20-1 CSARDRDAGELFF TGCAGTGCTAGAGACCGGGACGCCGGGGAGCTGTTTTTT
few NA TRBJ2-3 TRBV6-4 CASSYRGDTQYF TGTGCCAGCAGTTACCGGGGGGATACGCAGTATTTT
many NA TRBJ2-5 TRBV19 CASSIGHQGKTQYF TGTGCCAGTAGTATCGGACACCAAGGCAAGACCCAGTACTTC
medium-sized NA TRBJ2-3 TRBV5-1 CASSLSGNLDTDTQYF TGCGCCAGCAGCTTGTCCGGGAATTTGGACACAGATACGCAGTATTTT
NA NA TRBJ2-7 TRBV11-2 CASSPRPDSHEQYF TGTGCCAGCAGCCCCCGGCCCGACAGCCACGAGCAGTACTTC
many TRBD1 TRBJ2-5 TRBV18 CASSRDRQETQYF TGTGCCAGCTCGCGGGACAGGCAAGAGACCCAGTACTTC
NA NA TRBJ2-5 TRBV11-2 CASSTSDRNETQYF NA
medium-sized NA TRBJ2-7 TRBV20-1 CSARWRTSSYEQYF TGCAGTGCTAGGTGGAGGACGAGCTCCTACGAGCAGTACTTC
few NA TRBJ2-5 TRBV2 CASSEARETQYF TGTGCCAGCAGTGAAGCGAGAGAGACCCAGTACTTC
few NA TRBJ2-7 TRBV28 CASSKIGRHRSYEQYF TGTGCCAGCAGTAAAATTGGCCGTCACAGATCCTACGAGCAGTACTTC
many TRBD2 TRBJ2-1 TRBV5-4 CASSLKWSGGSSYNEQFF TGTGCCAGCAGCTTGAAATGGAGCGGGGGCTCCTCCTACAATGAGCAGTTCTTC
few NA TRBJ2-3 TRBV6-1 CASRGGRDTDTQYF TGTGCCAGCAGAGGGGGTCGAGACACAGATACGCAGTATTTT
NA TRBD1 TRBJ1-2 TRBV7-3 CASSLGTGGFGYTF TGTGCCAGCAGCTTAGGGACAGGGGGCTTTGGCTACACCTTC
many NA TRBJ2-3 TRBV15 CATSSRYTDTQYF TGTGCCACCAGCAGTAGGTACACAGATACGCAGTATTTT
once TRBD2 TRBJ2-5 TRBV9 CASSSHRGGRAETQYF TGTGCAAGCAGCTCTCACCGGGGGGGCCGAGCAGAGACCCAGTACTTC
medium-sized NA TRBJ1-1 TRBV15 CATSRDRDMNTEAFF TGTGCCACCAGCAGAGACAGGGACATGAACACTGAAGCTTTCTTT
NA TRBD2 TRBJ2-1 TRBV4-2 CASSRGLSVGGSKGQFF TGTGCCAGCAGCCGGGGACTATCGGTGGGGGGTTCTAAGGGGCAGTTCTTC
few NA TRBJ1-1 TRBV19 CASSPQWWGIEAFF TGTGCCAGTAGTCCTCAGTGGTGGGGCATTGAAGCTTTCTTT
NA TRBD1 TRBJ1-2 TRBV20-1 CSARDRDRGNYGYTF TGCAGTGCTAGAGATCGGGACAGGGGAAACTATGGCTACACCTTC
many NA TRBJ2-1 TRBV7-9 CASSLGGAGRTYNEQFF TGTGCCAGCAGCTTAGGGGGCGCGGGGCGCACCTACAATGAGCAGTTCTTC
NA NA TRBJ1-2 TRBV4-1 CASSQQTGGNYGYTF TGCGCCAGCAGCCAACAGACGGGCGGTAACTATGGCTACACCTTC
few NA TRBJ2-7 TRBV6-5 CASSYTYYEQYF TGTGCCAGCAGTTACACCTACTACGAGCAGTACTTC
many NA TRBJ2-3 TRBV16 CASALGDPRRLDTQYF TGTGCCAGCGCCCTGGGGGACCCCCGGAGATTGGATACGCAGTATTTT
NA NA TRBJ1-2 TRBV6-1 CASSEGETGLNGYTF TGTGCCAGCAGCGAAGGGGAGACAGGTTTAAATGGCTACACCTTC
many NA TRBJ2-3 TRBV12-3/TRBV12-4 CASSTEGGTDTQYF TGTGCCAGCAGCACCGAGGGCGGGACAGATACGCAGTATTTT
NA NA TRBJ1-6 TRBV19 CASSPNSSPLHF TGTGCCAGTAGTCCAAACAGCTCACCCCTCCACTTT
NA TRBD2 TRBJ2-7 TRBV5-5 CASSRAGGRYEQYF TGTGCCAGCAGCCGTGCGGGAGGGCGGTACGAGCAGTACTTC
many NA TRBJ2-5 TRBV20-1 CSAFQGSEETQYF TGCAGTGCCTTCCAGGGGAGTGAAGAGACCCAGTACTTC
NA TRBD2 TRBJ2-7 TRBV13 CASSLGGCYVQYF TGTGCCAGCAGCCTGGGAGGGTGCTACGTGCAGTACTTC
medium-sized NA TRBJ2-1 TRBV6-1 CASSELGYNEQFF TGTGCCAGCAGTGAACTTGGGTACAATGAGCAGTTCTTC
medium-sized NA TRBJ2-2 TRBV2 CASRRGGGNTGELFF TGTGCCAGCCGCCGTGGAGGGGGGAACACCGGGGAGCTGTTTTTT
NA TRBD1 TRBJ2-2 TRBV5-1 CASSYDGTVNTGELFF TGCGCCAGCAGCTATGATGGGACAGTGAACACCGGGGAGCTGTTTTTT
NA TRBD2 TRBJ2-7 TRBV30 CAWSLGKVLAGGAYF TGTGCCTGGAGTCTGGGTAAAGTATTAGCGGGAGGGGCGTACTTC
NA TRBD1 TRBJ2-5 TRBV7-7 CASSLWTGVDTQYF TGTGCTAGCAGCTTATGGACAGGGGTGGATACCCAGTACTTC
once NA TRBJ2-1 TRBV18 CASSPPGYNEQFF TGTGCCAGCTCACCACCGGGGTACAATGAGCAGTTCTTC
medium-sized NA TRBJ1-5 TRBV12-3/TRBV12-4 CASSQTRTDQPQHF TGTGCCAGCAGCCAAACCCGGACAGATCAGCCCCAGCATTTT
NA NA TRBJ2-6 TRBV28 CASSLEWSGPTRANVLTF TGTGCCAGCAGTTTAGAATGGAGCGGGCCAACTCGGGCCAACGTCCTGACTTTC
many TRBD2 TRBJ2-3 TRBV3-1 CASSQPIAGAPHGTDTQYF TGTGCCAGCAGCCAACCTATAGCGGGGGCGCCCCATGGAACAGATACGCAGTATTTT
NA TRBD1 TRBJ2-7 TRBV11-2 CASSFSVGQGAYEQYF TGTGCCAGCAGCTTTTCCGTGGGACAGGGAGCCTACGAGCAGTACTTC